Presented here are 10 T cell receptor beta chains from one specimen sequenced in a study of blood T cells in healthy people across ages. The authors ran a second PCR of about 6 to 12 cycles using a sample-barcoded 5' primer and a J-beta primer mix. TCRdb independently ran MiXCR on the 5' RACE reads; one entry per CDR3 protein. The sample yields hundreds of thousands of distinct CDR3 sequences, 22% seen once. Sequencing was performed on blood. Source of these receptors: a man between 65 and 85 years old in good health.

This rearrangement joins TRBV12-3 or TRBV12-4 to TRBJ2-5; 10 bases are shared with TRBD2. The J call may be in error: the DNA end matches TRBJ2-1 better. The CDR3 loop spans 13 amino acids. CDR3 in DNA: TGTGCCAGCAGTGCCCGGACTAGCGGACAGCAGTTCTTC. Amino acid sequence: CASSARTSGQQFF.

This clonotype showed up many times. The chain recombines TRBV7-3 with TRBJ2-3; possibly TRBD1 for D (5 bases). CDR3 length: 14 amino acids. V was cut by 3 bases and J by 2 bases, with 9 bases left in between. Germline lookup yields CDR1 SGHTA and CDR2 FQGTGA. Here the CDR3 DNA reads TGTGCCAGCAGCTTCAGACAGACCACAGATACGCAGTATTTT. It is translated as CASSFRQTTDTQYF.

Worth noting for this clonotype: A junction boundary mismatches the germline segment, possibly from a read error. The chain couples TRBV12-3 or TRBV12-4 to TRBJ1-1; 8 nucleotides match TRBD1. The CDR3 consists of 15 residues. CDR3 in DNA: TGTACCAGCAGATCTACGACAGGGGCAGTCACTGAAGCTTTCTTT. It translates to CTSRSTTGAVTEAFF.

The chain links TRBV15 to TRBJ2-1; D not resolved. Germline V gene lookup returns CDR1 LNHNV and CDR2 YYDKDF (reference sequence). The V end was cut by 0 bases, the J end by 7 bases, with 10 bases between. The CDR3 is made up of 14 amino acids. This chain's CDR3 is CATSRDAATNEQFF. CDR3 DNA: TGTGCCACCAGCAGAGATGCCGCCACAAATGAGCAGTTCTTC.

CDR3 sequence: CASSYPPGEQFF. The CDR3 nucleotides are TGTGCCAGCAGTTACCCGCCCGGGGAGCAGTTCTTC. The genes are TRBV6-5 and TRBJ2-1; no firm D call. Between the trimmed V and J ends, which lost 2 bases and 10 bases, there was a span of 9 bases. The CDR3 is 12 residues long. Germline V gene data show CDR1 as MNHEY and CDR2 as SVGAGI.

This clonotype was seen a single time. The genes are TRBV19 and TRBJ2-1; 8 bases align to TRBD1. Germline V gene sequence: CDR1 LNHDA, CDR2 SQIVND (reference sequence). CDR3 length: 16 residues. The trim removed 5 bases at V and 0 bases at J, leaving 6 bases unmatched. CDR3: CASSASTGGSYNEQFF. The CDR3 DNA reads TGTGCCAGTAGTGCCTCAACAGGGGGCTCCTACAATGAGCAGTTCTTC.

V is TRBV7-2 and J is TRBJ1-3; a weak D match, TRBD1 (5 bases). The CDR3 is 18 amino acids. From germline, CDR1 is SGHTA and CDR2 FQGNSA. V was cut by 5 bases and J by 3 bases, with 23 bases left in between. CDR3 loop: CASSTQRWGPGDGNTIYF. The CDR3 DNA follows: TGTGCCAGCAGCACCCAGAGGTGGGGACCGGGGGATGGAAACACCATATATTTT.

V gene TRBV7-9 combines with J gene TRBJ2-4; the match to TRBD1 covers 7 bases. The V gene's germline CDR1 is SEHNR and CDR2 FQNEAQ (reference sequence). The CDR3 runs to 14 residues. The trim removed 4 bases at V and 5 bases at J, leaving 5 bases unmatched. This CDR3 is CASSSSTGQNIQYF. The CDR3 nucleotides are TGTGCCAGCAGCTCTTCGACAGGGCAAAACATTCAGTACTTC.

CDR3 sequence: CASSPGHQRPDTQYF. CDR3 sequence (DNA): TGTGCCAGCTCACCGGGACACCAACGGCCAGATACGCAGTATTTT. This chain connects TRBV18 to TRBJ2-3; D may be TRBD1 (6 bases). The germline CDR1 and CDR2 sequences are KGHSH and LQKENI. This CDR3 region has 15 residues. The V and J ends lost 3 bases and 4 bases respectively, with 14 bases between them.

This clonotype has ten or more counts. The chain links TRBV12-3 or TRBV12-4 to TRBJ1-5, with a weak D call TRBD1 (5 bases). The CDR3 has 14 amino acids. V shed 3 bases and J shed 0 bases, with 6 bases lying between them. The CDR3 DNA reads as TGTGCCAGCAGTTTGGGGCGTAGCAATCAGCCCCAGCATTTT. It specifies CASSLGRSNQPQHF.